Detailed here is one TCR beta chain. This clonotype has a handful of counts. Its antigen has not been determined. No much larger clonotype is one base removed from it; base qualities were not supplied. All patients had node-negative disease on CT and PET/CT, and none had a history of other malignancies or had previously received chemotherapy or radiotherapy. At each of the two time points, around 5.9 milliliters of peripheral venous blood were collected into EDTA tubes. Ficoll-Paque Plus density-gradient centrifugation was used to isolate PBMCs. Right after collection, samples were kept at -80 degrees C until analysis. Taken from the germline V gene, the CDR1 and CDR2 loops are SGDLS and YYNGEE. V is pared back by 0 bases and J by 5 bases, with 11 bases lying between the germline termini. The CDR3, from cysteine to phenylalanine, totals 14 residues. Just the 42-base CDR3 DNA is kept, in frame starting at base 1.

This entry comes from a study of prognosis after radiotherapy for stage I lung cancer (dated by TCRdb to 2020 to 2023). Regarding the study in general: Between April 2018 and January 2019, nineteen patients with stage I NSCLC were enrolled in Nanjing, China. Some 15 patients had newly diagnosed primary stage I lung tumors, and five had oligometastatic NSCLC after surgical resection of the primary tumor. Every patient was deemed medically inoperable, over 10 because of comorbidities and roughly 7 because they refused surgery. The cohort was made up of 10 to 15 men and roughly 6 women, with a median age of around 68 years and an age range of about 53 to 95 years. About 12 patients had adenocarcinoma and 6 or 7 had squamous cell carcinoma as the tumor histology. Image-guided IMRT or VMAT was used to deliver SBRT in 3 to 5 fractions at a biologically effective dose of at least 100 Gy. No patient received concurrent therapy alongside SBRT. Distant metastases were developed by four of the 19 patients after SBRT, at a median of about 7 months, whereas no significant progression was observed in the other 15 patients. This study profiled peripheral blood TCR beta repertoires from stage I NSCLC patients before and after stereotactic body radiotherapy and linked the repertoires to distant failure. For each of the roughly 19 patients, one blood sample was taken before SBRT and one after, so the study sequenced around 40 samples in total.

The TCR beta CDR3 region was amplified from genomic DNA by two rounds of multiplex PCR. The first PCR round used primers specific to each TRBV and TRBJ gene, and the primer sequences were filed in Chinese patent CN105087789A. Universal primers were used in the second PCR round. The Roche High Pure PCR Template Preparation Kit was used to extract genomic DNA from frozen PBMCs. Libraries were sequenced paired-end with 151 bp reads on an Illumina HiSeq 3000. The original methods were these. CutAdapt was used to remove raw reads lacking the multiplex PCR primer sequences. PEAR was used to merge high-quality paired reads into contigs. MiXCR assigned TRB V, D and J gene segments to each contig by aligning to reference sequences. CDR3 sequences were clustered by base quality and sequence similarity to remove sequencing errors. Diversity was measured as Shannon entropy normalized by the natural log of productive TCR sequence number. Clonality was computed as one minus the ratio of Shannon entropy to the natural log of the number of unique clonotypes. Progression-free survival cut-offs for repertoire metrics were chosen using the Youden index of ROC curves, with analyses run in R 3.5.3. Clones were called with MiXCR by TCRdb after fastp trimmed the public reads at Q25, and only in-frame beta chains were retained. When rows share a CDR3 protein, they turn into one entry using the most common DNA and genes. The V and J calls, along with clone size, are taken from TCRdb and not from the paper's own processing. The sample table records about 30,000 distinct CDR3 sequences; more than 25% of these occur just once. The ten most abundant clones make up around 10% of the sample.

Beyond this particular receptor, the publication reports: No determination of tumor specificity was made for expanded TCR clones. A decrease in unique TCR clone counts was observed after SBRT (median 10,088 before versus several thousand after; Wilcoxon paired P=0.011). The study was limited by its small cohort and short follow-up, and the findings require independent validation. No adjustment for multiple comparisons was applied to any of the reported P values. Differences in TRBV and TRBJ usage frequencies by metastasis status were reportedly observed in two V genes at baseline and in roughly 10 V and two J genes after SBRT. Post-SBRT Shannon entropy and its change from baseline were lower in patients who developed distant metastases; baseline Shannon entropy was not associated with metastases.

This receptor was obtained from a donor aged 50 or older with non-small cell lung cancer. The rearrangement joined TRBV9 to TRBJ1-1; no D gene is confidently identified. Sequencing was performed on PBMCs, taken before or after stereotactic body radiation therapy (not recorded which). The CDR3 reads CASSVDERWTEAFF. The base sequence is TGTGCCAGCAGCGTAGACGAAAGGTGGACTGAAGCTTTCTTT. Reference TRBV9 and TRBJ1-1 genes cover what lies past the CDR3, so the full variable domain is DSGVTQTPKHLITATGQRVTLRCSPRSGDLSVYWYQQSLDQGLQFLIQYYNGEERAKGNILERFSAQQFPDLHSELNLSSLELGDSALYFCASSVDERWTEAFFGQGTRLTVV.